These 14 T cell receptor beta chains were all obtained from the same sample, sequenced in a study of T cell repertoires in cytomegalovirus infection. Each CDR3 protein is one row after TCRdb ran MiXCR on the reads. The sample consists of 150,000 to 200,000 distinct CDR3 sequences, nearly 9.5% of them appearing once. The sequenced sample consisted of PBMCs. The receptors were gathered from a human donor in good health (CMV status not recorded). Some clones in this sample may be carry-over from other donors' samples.

The table lists this clonotype with many counts. The V call is TRBV7-2, the J call TRBJ2-5; TRBD2 matches at 8 bases. The CDR3 length is 19 residues. Germline V gene lookup returns CDR1 SGHTA and CDR2 FQGNSA. The V and J ends lost 0 bases and 5 bases, in that order; junction bases with no gene match: 17. This CDR3 reads CASSLAAVRERERLETQYF. The CDR3 DNA sequence: TGTGCCAGCAGCTTAGCCGCGGTAAGGGAGCGGGAGCGATTGGAGACCCAGTACTTC.

This clonotype was counted only a few times. The V and J genes are TRBV4-3 and TRBJ2-4; D perhaps matches TRBD1 (5 bases). The germline V gene encodes CDR1 LGHNA and CDR2 YSLEER. The length of the CDR3 is 15 residues. The V and J ends lost 0 bases and 5 bases respectively, with 11 bases between them. The CDR3 bases are TGCGCCAGCAGCCAAGAGGGGCGTCCGGAAAACATTCAGTACTTC. Encoded protein: CASSQEGRPENIQYF.

In this sample, this clonotype turned up a few times. Here the CDR3 reads CSARGMTGRFSPLHF. CDR3 sequence (DNA): TGCAGTGCTAGAGGGATGACAGGGCGGTTTTCACCCCTCCACTTT. This chain connects TRBV20-1 to TRBJ1-6; 7 bases line up with TRBD1. Germline loops: CDR1 DFQATT, CDR2 SNEGSKA (reference sequence). CDR3 length: 15 amino acids. V lost 1 base to trimming and J lost 9 bases; unmatched junction nucleotides: 9.

The chain uses TRBV4-3 and TRBJ1-1; D unclear. The CDR3 contains 14 residues. The ends were cut back, 3 bases at V and 1 base at J, with 9 bases in the middle. Germline CDR1 is LGHNA and CDR2 is YSLEER. The CDR3 protein is CASSQENANTEAFF. The CDR3 DNA reads as TGCGCCAGCAGCCAGGAGAATGCGAACACTGAAGCTTTCTTT.

This clonotype came up a few times. The rearrangement uses TRBV12-3 or TRBV12-4 and TRBJ1-2; 7 bases fit TRBD1. The CDR3 totals 14 residues. J gave up 8 bases and V 6 bases, and 12 bases lay outside the gene matches. Here the CDR3 DNA reads TGTGCCAGCAGACCCGACAGGGATTCTGACGGCTACACCTTC. Translating gives CASRPDRDSDGYTF.

In this sample, this clonotype turned up a few times. The chain couples TRBV7-2 to TRBJ1-4; D is possibly TRBD1 (5 bases). The CDR3 consists of 15 residues. V gave up 6 bases and J gave up 1 base, with 12 bases separating them. Germline lookup yields CDR1 SGHTA and CDR2 FQGNSA. The CDR3 nucleotides read TGTGCCAGCAGTTCTCAAGGGGTAACTAATGAAAAACTGTTTTTT. Protein product: CASSSQGVTNEKLFF.

This clonotype has only a few counts. J is TRBJ2-5 and V is TRBV5-1; perhaps TRBD1 as D (6 bases). The CDR3 has 15 amino acids. V gave up 0 bases and J gave up 1 base, with 10 bases separating them. CDR1 and CDR2 from the germline V gene are SGHRS and YFSETQ. CDR3 nucleotide sequence: TGCGCCAGCAGCTTGGGGGGACACACCCAAGAGACCCAGTACTTC. Translated: CASSLGGHTQETQYF.

This clonotype was recorded at least ten times. The rearrangement links TRBV12-3 or TRBV12-4 to TRBJ1-3; D ambiguous. V lost 5 bases to trimming and J lost 2 bases, with 10 bases between them. The CDR3 spans 14 residues. Here the CDR3 DNA reads TGTGCCAGCAGTCCCGACACCACTGGAAACACCATATATTTT. Its protein product is CASSPDTTGNTIYF.

The chain employs TRBV5-5 and TRBJ2-3; D not resolved. V lost 2 bases and J 3 bases, leaving 13 bases between the germline ends. CDR3 length equals 15 residues. Per the germline V gene, CDR1 is SGHKS and CDR2 is YYEKEE (reference sequence). CDR3 sequence (DNA): TGTGCCAGCAGCTTACCGGGCGAAGGAACAGATACGCAGTATTTT. Protein product: CASSLPGEGTDTQYF.

The chain joins TRBV29-1 to TRBJ1-1, with D tentatively TRBD1 (5 bases). Trimming took 8 bases from V and 1 from J, leaving 26 bases between them. Germline values: CDR1 SQVTM, CDR2 ANQGSEA. The CDR3 is 17 amino acids. The CDR3 reads CSTDYAGHPGRNTEAFF. The CDR3 nucleotides read TGCAGCACTGACTACGCCGGACACCCGGGGAGGAACACTGAAGCTTTCTTT.

This clonotype was counted ten times or more. The rearrangement links TRBV7-2 to TRBJ2-4; 10 nucleotides agree with TRBD1. Trimming at V came to 5 bases and at J to 0 bases, leaving 7 bases not matched to a gene. The CDR3 consists of 17 residues. Germline CDR1 is SGHTA and CDR2 is FQGNSA. The CDR3 is CASSPTRDRGAKNIQYF. The DNA of the CDR3 is TGTGCCAGCAGCCCTACTCGGGACAGGGGAGCCAAAAACATTCAGTACTTC.

This clonotype was picked up many times. The chain has TRBV20-1 and TRBJ2-3, with D possibly being TRBD2 (6 bases). Deletions cut 6 bases from V and 12 bases from J, with 13 bases between. Germline V gene sequence: CDR1 DFQATT, CDR2 SNEGSKA (reference sequence). The CDR3 is made up of 10 amino acids. DNA of the CDR3: TGCAGTGCCTGGGGGAGGCCCCAGTATTTT. It translates to CSAWGRPQYF.

The table lists this clonotype with a few counts. The chain recombines TRBV20-1 with TRBJ1-6; D call uncertain. The CDR3 length is 17 residues. Germline CDR1 DFQATT, CDR2 SNEGSKA (reference sequence). Trimming removed 0 bases from V and 2 bases from J, with 14 bases in between. CDR3 DNA sequence: TGCAGTGCTAGAGATGATTCAGGCTTTCCCTATAATTCACCCCTCCACTTT. Translated: CSARDDSGFPYNSPLHF.

This clonotype was seen repeatedly, ten times or more. This chain uses TRBV7-2 with TRBJ2-7; TRBD2 is a possible D gene (5 bases). The CDR3 length is 12 residues. With 5 bases removed from V and 3 bases from J, the gap between germline ends came to 8 bases. Germline CDR1 and CDR2: SGHTA and FQGNSA. CDR3: CASSHTSYEQYF. CDR3 sequence (DNA): TGTGCCAGCAGCCACACTAGCTACGAGCAGTACTTC.